The source of this T cell receptor beta chain is a study of cytomegalovirus exposure and HLA in healthy donors. Study as a whole: Most genotyped donors, around 86% of 350 to 500, had Caucasian-associated genetic ancestry. Findings and limits, study-wide: Earlier analysis found most TCR beta V segments productive about 90% or about 30% of the time.

Germline V gives CDR1 MNHNS, CDR2 SASEGT. Trimming removed 6 bases from V and 5 bases from J; junction bases left unmatched: 5. The CDR3 spans 13 residues. Primers for the PCR totalled 60 Vbeta and 13 Jbeta. Only in-frame clones appear in the TCRdb table, and some are missing; sequencing was by immunoSEQ multiplex PCR. The profile shows fewer than 150,000 clones, approximately 80% of them singletons. This clone was recorded a few times. Antigen specificity is unknown. The chain recombines TRBV6-1 with TRBJ2-7, with 9 bases that match TRBD1. The sequenced material came from PBMCs. The clonotype was recovered from a woman younger than 45 in good health and CMV-seropositive. CDR3 sequence (DNA): TGTGCCAGCAGCAAACAGGGGGCTCACGAGCAGTACTTC. Amino acid sequence: CASSKQGAHEQYF.